This entry features one T cell receptor (beta chain) sequence. This sample was taken from a study of blood T cell repertoires in COVID-19. Whole-study context: Sites in the United States, Italy and Spain provided acute and convalescent COVID-19 samples. T cells, B-cell-depleted T cells, or PBMCs supplied cDNA or gDNA.

Original processing methods: Reference gene primer amplification yielded estimated nucleated cell counts. The method was immunoSEQ multiplex PCR; TCRdb's version includes in-frame clones alone and lacks a portion of them. D and trimming come from the DNA, and the V and J calls and clone size come from that table. The table lists about 240,000 clones, about 90% of them singletons. Germline V gene sequence: CDR1 MDHEN, CDR2 SYDVKM. CDR3 length: 14 amino acids. Trimming shortened V by 1 base and J by 0 bases, and 4 bases separated the two germline ends. Material for sequencing was peripheral blood. This TCR derives from a man between 60 and 75 years old with acute or convalescent COVID-19. The gene calls are TRBV28 and TRBJ1-5; D gene unclear. DNA for the CDR3: TGTGCCAGCAGTTTATTCGGTAGCAATCAGCCCCAGCATTTT. Translated: CASSLFGSNQPQHF.